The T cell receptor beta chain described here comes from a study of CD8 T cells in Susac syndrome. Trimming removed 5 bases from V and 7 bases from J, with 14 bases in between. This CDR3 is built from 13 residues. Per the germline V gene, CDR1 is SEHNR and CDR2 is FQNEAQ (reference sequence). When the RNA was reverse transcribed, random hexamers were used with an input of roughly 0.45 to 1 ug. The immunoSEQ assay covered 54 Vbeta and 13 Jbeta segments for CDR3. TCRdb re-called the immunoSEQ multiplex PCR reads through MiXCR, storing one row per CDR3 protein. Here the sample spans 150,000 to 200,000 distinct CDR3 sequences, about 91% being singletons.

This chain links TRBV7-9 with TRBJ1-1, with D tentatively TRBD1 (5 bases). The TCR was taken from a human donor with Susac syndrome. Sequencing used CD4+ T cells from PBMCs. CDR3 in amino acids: CASSVGLLNEAFF. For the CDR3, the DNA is TGTGCCAGCAGCGTGGGACTTCTGAATGAAGCTTTCTTT.